This record covers a single T cell receptor beta chain. This table comes from immunoSEQ multiplex PCR, and its TCRdb copy is limited to in-frame clones, with some not included. The sample records 49,000 or so clones, over 75% being singletons. These data belong to a study of glioma-infiltrating T cells after dendritic cell vaccination. Study-level information: Samples are from glioblastoma patients in Phase I and II dendritic cell vaccine trials.

This CDR3 is 16 amino acids long. V lost 3 bases to trimming and J lost 0 bases; unmatched junction nucleotides: 4. CDR1 and CDR2 from the germline V gene are LGHNA and YSLEER. The genes are TRBV4-3 and TRBJ2-2; 7 bases align to TRBD1. This receptor was identified in a human donor with glioblastoma. This material consisted of blood, taken before dendritic cell vaccination. CDR3 DNA sequence: TGCGCCAGCAGCCAGGCCGGGACAGCGAACACCGGGGAGCTGTTTTTT. This codes for CASSQAGTANTGELFF.